The subject of this entry is one T cell receptor beta chain. Its antigen is as yet unknown. The data stem from a study of CXCR3-negative and CXCR3-positive naive CD8 T cells. Study-level results: CXCR3-positive naive cells carried more hydrophobic TRB CDR3s than CXCR3-negative naive cells did. Fresh PBMCs served for most assays, and CXCR3 expression fell partially after cryopreservation.

The CDR3 covers 16 residues. Germline V gene sequence: CDR1 MNHEY, CDR2 SVGAGI. The TRB libraries of cDNA were built by UMI-labeled 5' RACE. For each CDR3 protein, TCRdb gives one entry from its re-call of the 5' RACE reads, without DNA. This sample's clone table lists roughly 100,000 distinct CDR3 sequences. Naive CD8+ T cells were CD45RO-CCR7+CD27+CD95-. Sequences were obtained from naive CXCR3+ CD8+ T cells from blood. The subset denotes: CD45RO-CCR7+CD27+CD95- naive CD8+ T cells expressing CXCR3 (TNR3+). The chain links TRBV6-5 to TRBJ1-4; absent DNA, TCRdb's TRBD1 call cannot be checked. The receptor's source is a human donor in good health. Some clones in this sample may be carry-over from other donors' samples. This CDR3 is CASSYSEQGANQKLFF.